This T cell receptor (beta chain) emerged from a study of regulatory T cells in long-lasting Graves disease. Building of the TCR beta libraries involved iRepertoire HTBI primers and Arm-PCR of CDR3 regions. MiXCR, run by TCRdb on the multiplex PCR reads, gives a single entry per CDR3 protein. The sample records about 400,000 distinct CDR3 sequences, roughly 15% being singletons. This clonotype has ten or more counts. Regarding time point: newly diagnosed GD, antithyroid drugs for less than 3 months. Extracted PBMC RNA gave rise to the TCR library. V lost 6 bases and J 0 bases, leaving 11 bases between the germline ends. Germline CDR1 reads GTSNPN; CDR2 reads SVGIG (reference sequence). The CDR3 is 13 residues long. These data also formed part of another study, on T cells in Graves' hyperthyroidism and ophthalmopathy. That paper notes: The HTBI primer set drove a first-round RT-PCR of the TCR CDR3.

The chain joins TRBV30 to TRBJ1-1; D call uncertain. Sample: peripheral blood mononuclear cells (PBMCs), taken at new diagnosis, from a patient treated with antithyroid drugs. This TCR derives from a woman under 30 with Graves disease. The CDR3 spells CACSAGMNTEAFF. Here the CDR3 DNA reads TGTGCCTGTTCGGCAGGCATGAACACTGAAGCTTTCTTT.